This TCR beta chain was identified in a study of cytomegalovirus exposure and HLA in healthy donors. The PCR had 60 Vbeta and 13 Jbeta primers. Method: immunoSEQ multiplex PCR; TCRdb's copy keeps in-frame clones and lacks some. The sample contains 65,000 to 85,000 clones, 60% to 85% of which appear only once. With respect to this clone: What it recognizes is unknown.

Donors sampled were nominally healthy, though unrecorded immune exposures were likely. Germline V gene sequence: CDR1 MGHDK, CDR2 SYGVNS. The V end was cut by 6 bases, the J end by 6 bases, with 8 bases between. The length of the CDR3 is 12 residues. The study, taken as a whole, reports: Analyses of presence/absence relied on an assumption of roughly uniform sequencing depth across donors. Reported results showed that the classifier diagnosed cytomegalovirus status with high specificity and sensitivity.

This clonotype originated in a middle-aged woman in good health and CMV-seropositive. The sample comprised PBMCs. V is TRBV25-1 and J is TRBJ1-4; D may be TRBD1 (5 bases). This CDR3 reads CASSQGYEKLFF. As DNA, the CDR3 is TGTGCCAGCAGCCAGGGATATGAAAAACTGTTTTTT.